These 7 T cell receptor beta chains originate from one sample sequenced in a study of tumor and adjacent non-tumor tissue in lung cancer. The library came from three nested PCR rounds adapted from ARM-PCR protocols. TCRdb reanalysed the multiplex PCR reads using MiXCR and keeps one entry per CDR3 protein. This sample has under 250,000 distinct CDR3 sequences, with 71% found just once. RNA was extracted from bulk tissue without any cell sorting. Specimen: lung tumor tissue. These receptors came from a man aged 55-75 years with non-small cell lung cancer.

The CDR3 nucleotides read TGTGCCAGCAATCTGGGGGGAATCGGGGAGCTGTTTTTT. Protein product: CASNLGGIGELFF. The chain uses TRBV12-3 or TRBV12-4 and TRBJ2-2, with D possibly being TRBD2 (6 bases). The ends were cut back, 7 bases at V and 7 bases at J, with 13 bases in the middle. The CDR3 has 13 residues.

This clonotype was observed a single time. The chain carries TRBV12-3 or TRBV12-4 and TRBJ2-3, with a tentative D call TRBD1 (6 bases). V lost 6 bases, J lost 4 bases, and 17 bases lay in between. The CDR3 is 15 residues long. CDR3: CASRSQGLEADTQYF. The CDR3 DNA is TGTGCCAGCAGAAGTCAGGGGTTGGAGGCAGATACGCAGTATTTT.

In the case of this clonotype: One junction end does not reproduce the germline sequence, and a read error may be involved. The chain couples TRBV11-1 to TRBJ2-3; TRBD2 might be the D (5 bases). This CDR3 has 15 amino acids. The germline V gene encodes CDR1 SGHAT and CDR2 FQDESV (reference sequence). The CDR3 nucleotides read TGTTCCAGCGGCTTAGTCTACAGCGACACAGATACACAGTATTTT. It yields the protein CSSGLVYSDTDTQYF.

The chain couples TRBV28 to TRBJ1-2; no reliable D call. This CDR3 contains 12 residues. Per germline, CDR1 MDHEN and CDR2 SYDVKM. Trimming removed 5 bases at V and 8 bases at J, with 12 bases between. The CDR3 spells CASSPSKGGYTF. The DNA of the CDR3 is TGTGCCAGCAGTCCCTCGAAAGGGGGCTACACCTTC.

The CDR3 here is CAVGGNTEAFF. CDR3 sequence (DNA): TGTGCGGTTGGGGGGAACACTGAAGCTTTCTTT. The chain carries TRBV6-6 and TRBJ1-1; TRBD1 might be the D (5 bases). The CDR3 extends over 11 amino acids. Germline V CDR1 and CDR2: MNHNY, SVGAGI (reference sequence).

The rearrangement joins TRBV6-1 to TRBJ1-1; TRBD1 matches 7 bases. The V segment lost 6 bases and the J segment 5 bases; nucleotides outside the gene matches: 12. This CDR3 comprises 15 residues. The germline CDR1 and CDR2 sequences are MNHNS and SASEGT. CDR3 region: CASSRLQGTQTEAFF. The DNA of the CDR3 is TGTGCCAGCAGCCGACTACAGGGGACTCAAACTGAAGCTTTCTTT.

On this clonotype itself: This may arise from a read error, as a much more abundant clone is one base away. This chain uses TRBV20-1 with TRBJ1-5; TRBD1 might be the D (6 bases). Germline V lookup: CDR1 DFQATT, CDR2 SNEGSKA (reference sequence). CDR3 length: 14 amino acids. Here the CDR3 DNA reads TGCAGTGCTAGAGGGGGGGCTGGCAATCAGGCCCAGCATTTT. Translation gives CSARGGAGNQAQHF.